Detailed here is one TCR beta chain. Its cognate antigen is unknown. Time point described: persistent/refractory GD, antithyroid drugs over 5 years with positive TRAb. RNA from PBMCs was the source of the TCR library. Peripheral blood, about 8.8 milliliters of it, was drawn into EDTA tubes. Combining iRepertoire HTBI primers with Arm-PCR of CDR3 regions, the authors built TCR beta libraries. TCRdb redid the calling of the multiplex PCR reads with MiXCR, one entry per CDR3 protein. The repertoire holds 500,000 to 800,000 distinct CDR3 sequences, with around 30% as singletons. This sample is drawn from a study of regulatory T cells in long-lasting Graves disease. Study-level findings and limits: Persistent disease was associated with favored TRBV28 usage and with favored use of TRBJ1-2 and TRBJ2-5.

Germline CDR1 and CDR2: MNHNS and SASEGT. The V and J ends lost 2 bases and 5 bases respectively, with 3 bases between them. CDR3 size: 11 residues. This chain links TRBV6-1 with TRBJ1-1; no clear D gene. The source material was peripheral blood mononuclear cells (PBMCs), sampled when the disease was refractory, from a patient treated with antithyroid drugs. This TCR derives from a female donor with Graves disease. Here the CDR3 reads CASSEQTEAFF. DNA of the CDR3: TGTGCCAGCAGTGAACAGACTGAAGCTTTCTTT.